This T cell receptor beta chain was captured by sequencing in a study of ipilimumab plus nivolumab after autologous stem cell transplantation. Clones were read by immunoSEQ multiplex PCR, and TCRdb kept only the in-frame ones, dropping some. The table lists roughly 2,400 clones, roughly 93% of them singletons. There are 14 residues in the CDR3. Germline V gene sequence: CDR1 MDHEN, CDR2 SYDVKM. V shed 7 bases, J shed 3 bases, and the junction held 8 bases outside the gene matches. The rearrangement joins TRBV28 to TRBJ2-7; 8 bases agree with TRBD2. Source: PBMCs, taken in a trial of ipilimumab plus nivolumab as post-transplant consolidation. The receptor comes from a male donor with primary mediastinal lymphoma. DNA of the CDR3: TGTGCCAGCAAACGGGGGGGCCTACTCTACGAGCAGTACTTC. This translates into CASKRGGLLYEQYF.